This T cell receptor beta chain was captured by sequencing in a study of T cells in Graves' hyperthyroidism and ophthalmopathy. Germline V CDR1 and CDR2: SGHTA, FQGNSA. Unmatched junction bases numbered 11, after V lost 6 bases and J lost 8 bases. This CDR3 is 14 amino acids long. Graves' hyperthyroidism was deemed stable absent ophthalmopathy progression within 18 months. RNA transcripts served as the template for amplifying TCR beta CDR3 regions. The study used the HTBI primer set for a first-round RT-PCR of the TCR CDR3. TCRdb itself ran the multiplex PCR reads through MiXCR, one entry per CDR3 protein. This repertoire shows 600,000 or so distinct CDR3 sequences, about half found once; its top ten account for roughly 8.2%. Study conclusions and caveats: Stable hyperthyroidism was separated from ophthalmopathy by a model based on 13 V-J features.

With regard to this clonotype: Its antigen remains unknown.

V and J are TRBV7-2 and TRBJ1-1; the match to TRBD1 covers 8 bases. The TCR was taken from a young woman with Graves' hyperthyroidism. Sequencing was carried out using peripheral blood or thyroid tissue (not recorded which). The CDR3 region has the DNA TGTGCCAGCAGTCTCGACAGGGGCTACGACGAAGCTTTCTTT. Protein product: CASSLDRGYDEAFF.